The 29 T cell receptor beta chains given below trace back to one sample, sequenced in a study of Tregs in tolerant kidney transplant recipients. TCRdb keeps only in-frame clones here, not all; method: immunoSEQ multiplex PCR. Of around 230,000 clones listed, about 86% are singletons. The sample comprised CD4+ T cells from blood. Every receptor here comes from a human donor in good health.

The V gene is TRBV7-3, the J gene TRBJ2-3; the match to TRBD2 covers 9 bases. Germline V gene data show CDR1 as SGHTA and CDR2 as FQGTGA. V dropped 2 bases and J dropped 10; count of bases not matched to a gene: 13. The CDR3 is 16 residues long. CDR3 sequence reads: CASSLFAPSGAPAQYF. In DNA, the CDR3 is TGTGCCAGCAGCTTATTCGCTCCTAGCGGGGCGCCGGCGCAGTATTTT.

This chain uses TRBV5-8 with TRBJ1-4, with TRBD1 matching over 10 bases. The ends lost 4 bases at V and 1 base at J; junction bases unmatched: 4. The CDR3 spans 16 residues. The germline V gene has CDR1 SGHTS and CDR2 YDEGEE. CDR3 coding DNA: TGTGCCAGCAGCCTCTGGACAGGGGGAACTAATGAAAAACTGTTTTTT. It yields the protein CASSLWTGGTNEKLFF.

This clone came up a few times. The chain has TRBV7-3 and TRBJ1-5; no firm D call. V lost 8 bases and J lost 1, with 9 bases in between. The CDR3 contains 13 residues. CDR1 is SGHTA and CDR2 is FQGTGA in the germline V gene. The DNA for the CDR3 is TGTGCCAGCTCGAAGGGCAGCAATCAGCCCCAGCATTTT. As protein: CASSKGSNQPQHF.

Written as DNA, the CDR3 is TGTGCCAGCAGCCAAGAATTGGAACAGGGGGGTCAGCCCCAGCATTTT. It encodes CASSQELEQGGQPQHF. The genes are TRBV7-9 and TRBJ1-5, with TRBD1 identical over 8 bases. CDR1 SEHNR and CDR2 FQNEAQ come from the germline V gene (reference sequence). With 5 bases clipped from V and 6 bases from J, the junction kept 12 bases outside the gene matches. This CDR3 has 16 amino acids.

The CDR3: CASSQGDYGYTF. CDR3 nucleotide sequence: TGTGCCAGCAGCCAAGGGGACTATGGCTACACCTTC. This chain connects TRBV14 to TRBJ1-2; D is ambiguous. V gave up 1 base and J gave up 3 bases, with 3 bases separating them. Germline-derived CDR1 and CDR2 are SGHDN and FVKESK. This CDR3 is 12 amino acids long.

The chain's CDR3 is CASSEGVRQPQHF. In DNA, the CDR3 is TGTGCCAGCAGTGAAGGGGTGCGGCAGCCCCAGCATTTT. This rearrangement joins TRBV6-5 to TRBJ1-5; D is perhaps TRBD1 (5 bases). CDR1 is MNHEY, CDR2 SVGAGI, per germline. The V end was cut by 5 bases, the J end by 7 bases, with 12 bases between. The CDR3 runs to 13 residues.

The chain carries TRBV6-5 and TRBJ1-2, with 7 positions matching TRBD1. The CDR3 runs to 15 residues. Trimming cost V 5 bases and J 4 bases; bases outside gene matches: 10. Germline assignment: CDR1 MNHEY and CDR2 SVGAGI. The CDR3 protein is CASSQTGTDLYGYTF. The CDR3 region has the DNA TGTGCCAGCAGTCAAACCGGGACAGACCTCTATGGCTACACCTTC.

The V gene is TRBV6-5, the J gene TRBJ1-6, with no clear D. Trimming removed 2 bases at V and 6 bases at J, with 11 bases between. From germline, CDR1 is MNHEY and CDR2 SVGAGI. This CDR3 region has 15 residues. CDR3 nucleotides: TGTGCCAGCAGTTACGAGGGCAGTCCTAATTCACCCCTCCACTTT. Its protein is CASSYEGSPNSPLHF.

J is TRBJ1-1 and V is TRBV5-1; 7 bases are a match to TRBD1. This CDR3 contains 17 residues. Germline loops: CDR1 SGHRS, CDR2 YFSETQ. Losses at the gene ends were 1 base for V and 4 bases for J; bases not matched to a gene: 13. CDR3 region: CASSLRGIGGGGTEAFF. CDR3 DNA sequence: TGCGCCAGCAGCTTGCGGGGGATAGGAGGGGGCGGCACTGAAGCTTTCTTT. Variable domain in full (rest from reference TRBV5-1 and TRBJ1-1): KAGVTQTPRYLIKTRGQQVTLSCSPISGHRSVSWYQQTPGQGLQFLFEYFSETQRNKGNFPGRFSGRQFSNSRSEMNVSTLELGDSALYLCASSLRGIGGGGTEAFFGQGTRLTVV.

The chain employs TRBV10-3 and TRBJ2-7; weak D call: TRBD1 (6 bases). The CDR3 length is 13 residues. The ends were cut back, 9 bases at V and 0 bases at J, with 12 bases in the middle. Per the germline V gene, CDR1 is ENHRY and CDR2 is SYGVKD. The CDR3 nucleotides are TGTGCCATAAGGGACACCGCCTCCTACGAGCAGTACTTC. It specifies CAIRDTASYEQYF.

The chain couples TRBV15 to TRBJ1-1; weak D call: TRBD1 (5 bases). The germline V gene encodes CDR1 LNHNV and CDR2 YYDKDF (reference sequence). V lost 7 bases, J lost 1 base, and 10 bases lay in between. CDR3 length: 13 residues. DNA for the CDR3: TGTGCCACCACATGGGGACGGAACACTGAAGCTTTCTTT. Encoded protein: CATTWGRNTEAFF.

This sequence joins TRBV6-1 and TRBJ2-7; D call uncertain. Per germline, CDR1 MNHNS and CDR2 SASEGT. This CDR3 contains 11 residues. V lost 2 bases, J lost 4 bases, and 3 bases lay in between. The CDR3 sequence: CASSEWYEQYF. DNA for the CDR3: TGTGCCAGCAGTGAATGGTACGAGCAGTACTTC.

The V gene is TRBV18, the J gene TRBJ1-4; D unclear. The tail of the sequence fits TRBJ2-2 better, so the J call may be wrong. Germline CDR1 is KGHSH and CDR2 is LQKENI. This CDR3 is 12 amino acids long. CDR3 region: CASSPLTGELFF. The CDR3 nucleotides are TGTGCCAGCTCACCACTCACCGGGGAGCTGTTTTTT.

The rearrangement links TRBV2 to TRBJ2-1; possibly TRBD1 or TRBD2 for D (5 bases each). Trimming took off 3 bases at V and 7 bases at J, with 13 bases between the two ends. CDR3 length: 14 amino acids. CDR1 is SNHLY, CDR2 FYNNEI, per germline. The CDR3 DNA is TGTGCCAGCAGTGATGGGGGTGGGGGTAATGAGCAGTTCTTC. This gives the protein CASSDGGGGNEQFF.

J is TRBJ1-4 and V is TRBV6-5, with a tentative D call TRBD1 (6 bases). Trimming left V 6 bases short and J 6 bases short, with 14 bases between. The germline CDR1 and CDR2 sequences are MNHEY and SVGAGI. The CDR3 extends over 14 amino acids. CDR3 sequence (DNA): TGTGCCAGCAGGCGGACAGTTGTAGATGAAAAACTGTTTTTT. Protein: CASRRTVVDEKLFF.

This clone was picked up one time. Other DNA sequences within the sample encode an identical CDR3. The DNA of the CDR3 is TGTGCCAGCAGGCGGGATTCCTACGAGCAGTACTTC. It specifies CASRRDSYEQYF. V gene TRBV2 combines with J gene TRBJ2-7, with D possibly matching TRBD2 (6 bases). The CDR3 consists of 12 residues. Germline V CDR1 and CDR2: SNHLY, FYNNEI. V gave up 6 bases and J gave up 1 base, with 7 bases separating them.

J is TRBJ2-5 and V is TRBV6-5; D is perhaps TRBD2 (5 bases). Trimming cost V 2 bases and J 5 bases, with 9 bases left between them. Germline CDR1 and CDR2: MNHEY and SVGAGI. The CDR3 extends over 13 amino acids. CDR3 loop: CASSYGERETQYF. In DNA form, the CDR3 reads TGTGCCAGCAGTTACGGGGAGCGGGAGACCCAGTACTTC.

The CDR3 region is CASSLTYDRAAAYEQYF. In DNA form, the CDR3 reads TGTGCCAGCAGCTTAACCTACGACAGGGCGGCTGCCTACGAGCAGTACTTC. J is TRBJ2-7 and V is TRBV7-7, with TRBD1 matching 7 bases. This CDR3 spans 17 amino acids. V lost 2 bases, J lost 2 bases, and 12 bases stayed unmatched. Germline V lookup: CDR1 SSHAT, CDR2 FNYEAQ (reference sequence).

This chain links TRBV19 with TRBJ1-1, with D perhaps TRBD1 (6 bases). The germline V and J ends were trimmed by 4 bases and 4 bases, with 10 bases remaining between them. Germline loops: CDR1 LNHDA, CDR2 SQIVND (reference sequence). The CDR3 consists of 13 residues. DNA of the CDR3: TGTGCCAGTAGTAAGGACAGAGCCACTGAAGCTTTCTTT. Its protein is CASSKDRATEAFF.

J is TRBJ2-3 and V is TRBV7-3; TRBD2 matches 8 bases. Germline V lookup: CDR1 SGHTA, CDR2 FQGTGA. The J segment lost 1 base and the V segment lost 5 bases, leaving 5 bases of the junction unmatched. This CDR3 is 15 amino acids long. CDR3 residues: CASSTTSGGTDTQYF. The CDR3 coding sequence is TGTGCCAGCAGCACCACTAGCGGAGGCACAGATACGCAGTATTTT. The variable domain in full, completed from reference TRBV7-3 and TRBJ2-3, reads GAGVSQTPSNKVTEKGKYVELRCDPISGHTALYWYRQSLGQGPEFLIYFQGTGAADDSGLPNDRFFAVRPEGSVSTLKIQRTERGDSAVYLCASSTTSGGTDTQYFGPGTRLTVL.

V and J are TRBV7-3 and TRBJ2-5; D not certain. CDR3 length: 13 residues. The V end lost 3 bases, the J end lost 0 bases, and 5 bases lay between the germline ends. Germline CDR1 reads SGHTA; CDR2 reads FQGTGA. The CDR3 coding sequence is TGTGCCAGCAGCTTCGGACACCAAGAGACCCAGTACTTC. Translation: CASSFGHQETQYF.

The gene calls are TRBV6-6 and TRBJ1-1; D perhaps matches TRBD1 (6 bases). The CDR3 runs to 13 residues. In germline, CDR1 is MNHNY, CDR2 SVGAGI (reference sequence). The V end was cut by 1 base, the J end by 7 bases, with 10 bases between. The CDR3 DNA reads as TGTGCCAGCAGTTACTACACAGGGAGTGAAGCTTTCTTT. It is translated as CASSYYTGSEAFF.

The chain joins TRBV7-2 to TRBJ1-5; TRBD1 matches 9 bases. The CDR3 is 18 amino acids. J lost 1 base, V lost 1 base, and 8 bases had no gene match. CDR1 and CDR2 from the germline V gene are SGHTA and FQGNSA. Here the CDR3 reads CASSLETGGIGSNQPQHF. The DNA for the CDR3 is TGTGCCAGCAGCTTAGAAACAGGGGGCATCGGAAGCAATCAGCCCCAGCATTTT.

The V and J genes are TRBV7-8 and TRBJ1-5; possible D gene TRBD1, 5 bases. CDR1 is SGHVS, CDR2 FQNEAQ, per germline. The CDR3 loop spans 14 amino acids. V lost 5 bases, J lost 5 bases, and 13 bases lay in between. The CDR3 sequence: CASSLREVDQPQHF. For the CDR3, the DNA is TGTGCCAGCAGCCTCAGGGAGGTGGATCAGCCCCAGCATTTT.

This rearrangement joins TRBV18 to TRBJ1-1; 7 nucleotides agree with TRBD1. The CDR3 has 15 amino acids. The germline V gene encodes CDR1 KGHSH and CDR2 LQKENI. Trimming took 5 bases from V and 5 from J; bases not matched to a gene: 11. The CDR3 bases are TGTGCCAGCTCAACCGACAGGGCGGGAAATACTGAAGCTTTCTTT. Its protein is CASSTDRAGNTEAFF.

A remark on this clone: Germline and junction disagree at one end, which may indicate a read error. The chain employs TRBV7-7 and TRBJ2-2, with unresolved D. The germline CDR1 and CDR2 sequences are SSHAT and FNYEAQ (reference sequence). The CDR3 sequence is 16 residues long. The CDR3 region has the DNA TGTGCTAGCAGCTTAGGCCCGGCCCCCACTCCCGGGGAGCTGTTTTTT. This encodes CASSLGPAPTPGELFF.

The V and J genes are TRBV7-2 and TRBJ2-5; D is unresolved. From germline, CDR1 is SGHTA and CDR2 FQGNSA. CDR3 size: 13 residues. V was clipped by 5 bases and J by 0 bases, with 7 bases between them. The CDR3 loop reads CASSVSYQETQYF. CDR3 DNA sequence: TGTGCCAGCAGCGTATCTTACCAAGAGACCCAGTACTTC.

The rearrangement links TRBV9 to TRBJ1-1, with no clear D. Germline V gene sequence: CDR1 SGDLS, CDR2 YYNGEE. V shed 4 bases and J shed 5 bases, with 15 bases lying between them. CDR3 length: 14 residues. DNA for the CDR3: TGTGCCAGCAGCTCGCAAATAGGGCAGACTGAAGCTTTCTTT. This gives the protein CASSSQIGQTEAFF.

Written as DNA, the CDR3 is TGTGCCAGCAGCTCGCGCAGTCTGGGTCAGCCCCAGCATTTT. Its translation is CASSSRSLGQPQHF. This chain connects TRBV11-2 to TRBJ1-5; no definite D call. Trimming stripped 4 bases from V and 6 bases from J, with 13 bases between. The CDR3 has 14 residues. CDR1 and CDR2 (germline): SGHAT, FQNNGV.